A selection of T cell receptor beta chains follows, all from one sample in a study of blood T cell repertoires in COVID-19. The assay was immunoSEQ multiplex PCR, and TCRdb's table has in-frame clones only and misses some. The sample carries some 62,000 clones, roughly 82% recorded once. Source material: peripheral blood. Every receptor here comes from a human donor in a cohort sampled during active COVID-19. CDR3s include the opening cysteine and the closing phenylalanine or tryptophan. Only some rows state a clone size, as once, few, many or a class for expanded clones.

13 . TRBV11-2 CASSLGGNTEAFF
16 many TRBV19 CASSRAPDSPNYGYTF
16 . TRBV4-2 CASSQGTGGANTEAFF
16 few TRBV3-1/TRBV3-2 CASSQEALQGGYGYTF
15 . TRBV7-7 CASTLTAGAHNEQFF
16 . TRBV4-1 CASSQDPQVPQETQYF
15 . TRBV19 CASRRETGSIYEQYF
14 once TRBV10-3 CAIRPGQGLREQYF
12 . TRBV3-1/TRBV3-2 CASSRTGHEQYF
15 . TRBV6-2/TRBV6-3 CASSYQGQSTDTQYF